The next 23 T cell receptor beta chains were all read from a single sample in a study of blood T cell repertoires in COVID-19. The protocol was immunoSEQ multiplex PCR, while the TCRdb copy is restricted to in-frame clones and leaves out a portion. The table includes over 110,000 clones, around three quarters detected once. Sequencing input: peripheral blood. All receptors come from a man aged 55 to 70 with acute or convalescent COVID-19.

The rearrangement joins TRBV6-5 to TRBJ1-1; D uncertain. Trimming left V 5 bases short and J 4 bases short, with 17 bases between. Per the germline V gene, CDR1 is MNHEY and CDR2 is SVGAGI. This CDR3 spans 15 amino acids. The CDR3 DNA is TGTGCCAGCAGTACCCCCGGAGGGAGGAGCACTGAAGCTTTCTTT. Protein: CASSTPGGRSTEAFF.

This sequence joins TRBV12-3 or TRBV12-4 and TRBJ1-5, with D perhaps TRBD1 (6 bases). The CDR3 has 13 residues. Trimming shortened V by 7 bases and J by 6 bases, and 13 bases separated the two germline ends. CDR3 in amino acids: CASKGGTSQPQHF. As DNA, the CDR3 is TGTGCCAGCAAAGGGGGGACTAGTCAGCCCCAGCATTTT.

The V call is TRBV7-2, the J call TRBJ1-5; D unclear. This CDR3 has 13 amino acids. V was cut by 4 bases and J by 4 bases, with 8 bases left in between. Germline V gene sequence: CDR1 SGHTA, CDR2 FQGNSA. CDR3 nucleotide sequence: TGTGCCAGCAGCTCGGGAATAAATCAGCCCCAGCATTTT. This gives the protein CASSSGINQPQHF.

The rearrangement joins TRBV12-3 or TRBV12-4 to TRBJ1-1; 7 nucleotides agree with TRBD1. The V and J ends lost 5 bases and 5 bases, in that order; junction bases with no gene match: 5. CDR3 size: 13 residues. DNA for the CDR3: TGTGCCAGCAGTACAAAACAGGGGACTGAAGCTTTCTTT. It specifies CASSTKQGTEAFF.

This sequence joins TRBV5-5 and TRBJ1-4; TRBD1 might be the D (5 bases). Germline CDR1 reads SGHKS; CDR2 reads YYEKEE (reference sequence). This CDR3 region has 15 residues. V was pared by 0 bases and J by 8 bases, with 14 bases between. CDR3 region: CASSLGQGGSEKLFF. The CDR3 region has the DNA TGTGCCAGCAGCTTGGGGCAGGGCGGGAGCGAAAAACTGTTTTTT.

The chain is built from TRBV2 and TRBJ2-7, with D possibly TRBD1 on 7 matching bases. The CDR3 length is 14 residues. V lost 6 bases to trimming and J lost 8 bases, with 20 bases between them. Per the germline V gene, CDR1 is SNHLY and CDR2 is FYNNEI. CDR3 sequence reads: CASSAGQLVVQQYF. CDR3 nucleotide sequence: TGTGCCAGCAGCGCGGGACAGCTTGTTGTCCAGCAGTACTTC.

The CDR3 bases are TGTGCCATCAGACTAGGGACTAACTGGAACACCGGGGAGCTGTTTTTT. Protein sequence: CAIRLGTNWNTGELFF. V usage is TRBV10-3 and J usage is TRBJ2-2; the match to TRBD2 covers 7 bases. CDR1 and CDR2 from the germline V gene are ENHRY and SYGVKD. V gave up 6 bases and J gave up 1 base; unmatched junction bases: 8. The CDR3 runs to 16 residues.

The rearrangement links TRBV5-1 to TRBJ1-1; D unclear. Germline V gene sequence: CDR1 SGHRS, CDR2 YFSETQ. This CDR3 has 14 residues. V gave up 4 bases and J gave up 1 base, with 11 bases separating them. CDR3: CASSLVEGNTEAFF. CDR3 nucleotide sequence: TGCGCCAGCAGCCTCGTCGAGGGGAACACTGAAGCTTTCTTT.

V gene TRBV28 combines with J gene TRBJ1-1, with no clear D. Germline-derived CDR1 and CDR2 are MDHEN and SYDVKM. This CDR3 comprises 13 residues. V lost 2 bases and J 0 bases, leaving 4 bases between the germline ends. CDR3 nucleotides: TGTGCCAGCAGTTTAAATATGAACACTGAAGCTTTCTTT. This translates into CASSLNMNTEAFF.

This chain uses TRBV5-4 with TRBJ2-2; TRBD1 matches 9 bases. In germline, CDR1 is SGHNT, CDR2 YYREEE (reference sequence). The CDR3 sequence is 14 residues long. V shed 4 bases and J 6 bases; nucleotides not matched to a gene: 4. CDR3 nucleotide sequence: TGTGCCAGCAGCAAGGACAGGGGCGCCGGGGAGCTGTTTTTT. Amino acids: CASSKDRGAGELFF. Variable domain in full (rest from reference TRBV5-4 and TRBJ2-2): ETGVTQSPTHLIKTRGQQVTLRCSSQSGHNTVSWYQQALGQGPQFIFQYYREEENGRGNFPPRFSGLQFPNYSSELNVNALELDDSALYLCASSKDRGAGELFFGEGSRLTVL.

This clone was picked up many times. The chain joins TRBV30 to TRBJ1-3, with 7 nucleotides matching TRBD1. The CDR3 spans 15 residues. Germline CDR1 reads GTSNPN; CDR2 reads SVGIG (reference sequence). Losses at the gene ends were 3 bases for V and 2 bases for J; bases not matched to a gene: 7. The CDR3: CAWSMGQQTGNTIYF. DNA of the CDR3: TGTGCCTGGAGCATGGGACAGCAAACTGGAAACACCATATATTTT.

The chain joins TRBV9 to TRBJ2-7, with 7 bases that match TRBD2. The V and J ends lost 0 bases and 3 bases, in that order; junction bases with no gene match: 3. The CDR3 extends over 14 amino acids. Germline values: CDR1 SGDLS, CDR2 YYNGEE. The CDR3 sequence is CASSVDLADYEQYF. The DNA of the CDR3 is TGTGCCAGCAGCGTAGATCTAGCGGACTACGAGCAGTACTTC.

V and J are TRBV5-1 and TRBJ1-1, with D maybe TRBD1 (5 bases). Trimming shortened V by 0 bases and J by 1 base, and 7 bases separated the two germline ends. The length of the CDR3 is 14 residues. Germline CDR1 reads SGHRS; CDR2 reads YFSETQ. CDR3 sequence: CASSLDQGNTEAFF. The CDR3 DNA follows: TGCGCCAGCAGCTTGGACCAGGGGAACACTGAAGCTTTCTTT.

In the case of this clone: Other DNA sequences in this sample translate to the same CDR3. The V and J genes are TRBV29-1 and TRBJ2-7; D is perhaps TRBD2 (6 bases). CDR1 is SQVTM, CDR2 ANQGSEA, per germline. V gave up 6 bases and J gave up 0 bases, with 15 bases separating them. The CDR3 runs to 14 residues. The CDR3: CSVGTGGSSYEQYF. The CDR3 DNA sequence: TGCAGCGTGGGGACTGGGGGTAGCTCCTACGAGCAGTACTTC.

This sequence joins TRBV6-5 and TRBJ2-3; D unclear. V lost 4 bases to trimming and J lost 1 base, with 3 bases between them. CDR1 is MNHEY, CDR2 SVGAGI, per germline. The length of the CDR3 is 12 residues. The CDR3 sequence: CASSSGTDTQYF. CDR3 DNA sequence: TGTGCCAGCAGTTCCGGCACAGATACGCAGTATTTT.

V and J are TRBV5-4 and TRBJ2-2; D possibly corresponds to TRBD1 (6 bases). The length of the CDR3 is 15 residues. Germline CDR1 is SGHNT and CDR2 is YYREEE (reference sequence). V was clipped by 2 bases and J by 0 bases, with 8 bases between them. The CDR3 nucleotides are TGTGCCAGCAGCTTACAGGGACCGAACACCGGGGAGCTGTTTTTT. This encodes CASSLQGPNTGELFF.

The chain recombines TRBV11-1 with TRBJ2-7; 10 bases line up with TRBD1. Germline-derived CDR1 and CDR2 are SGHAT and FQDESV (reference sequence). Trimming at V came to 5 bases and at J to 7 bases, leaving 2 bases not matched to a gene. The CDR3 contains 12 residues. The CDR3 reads CASSRTGGEQYF. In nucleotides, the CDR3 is TGTGCCAGCAGCAGGACAGGGGGTGAGCAGTACTTC.

As DNA, the CDR3 is TGCGCCAGCAGCCTTGGGGGACAGGGTGGATCTTATGGCTACACCTTC. It is translated as CASSLGGQGGSYGYTF. The chain combines TRBV5-1 with TRBJ1-2, with TRBD1 matching over 9 bases. The length of the CDR3 is 16 residues. V was clipped by 4 bases and J by 5 bases; unmatched bases: 12. Germline V gene lookup returns CDR1 SGHRS and CDR2 YFSETQ. The full variable domain, rest sourced from reference TRBV5-1 and TRBJ1-2, is KAGVTQTPRYLIKTRGQQVTLSCSPISGHRSVSWYQQTPGQGLQFLFEYFSETQRNKGNFPGRFSGRQFSNSRSEMNVSTLELGDSALYLCASSLGGQGGSYGYTFGSGTRLTVV.

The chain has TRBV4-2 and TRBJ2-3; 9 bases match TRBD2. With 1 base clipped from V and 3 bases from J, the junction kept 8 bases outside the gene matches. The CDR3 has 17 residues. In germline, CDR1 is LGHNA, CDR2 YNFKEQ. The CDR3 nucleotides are TGTGCCAGCAGCCAAGCAGGCGCGGGAGGGCTGACAGATACGCAGTATTTT. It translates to CASSQAGAGGLTDTQYF.

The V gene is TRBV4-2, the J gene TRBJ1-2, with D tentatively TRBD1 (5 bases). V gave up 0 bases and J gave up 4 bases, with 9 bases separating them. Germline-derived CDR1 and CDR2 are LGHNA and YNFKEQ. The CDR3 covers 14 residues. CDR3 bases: TGTGCCAGCAGCCAAGACGGGGGTGTCTATGGCTACACCTTC. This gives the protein CASSQDGGVYGYTF.

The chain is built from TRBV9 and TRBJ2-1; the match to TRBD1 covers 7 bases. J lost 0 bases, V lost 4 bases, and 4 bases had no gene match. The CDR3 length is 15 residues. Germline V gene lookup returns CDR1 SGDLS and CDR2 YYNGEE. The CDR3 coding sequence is TGTGCCAGCAGCCCGAACAGGGGCTCCTACAATGAGCAGTTCTTC. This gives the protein CASSPNRGSYNEQFF.

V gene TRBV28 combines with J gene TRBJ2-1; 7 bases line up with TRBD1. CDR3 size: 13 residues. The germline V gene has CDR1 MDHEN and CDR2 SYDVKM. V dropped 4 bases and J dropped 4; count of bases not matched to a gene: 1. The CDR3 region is CASSWGQYNEQFF. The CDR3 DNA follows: TGTGCCAGCAGTTGGGGACAGTACAATGAGCAGTTCTTC.

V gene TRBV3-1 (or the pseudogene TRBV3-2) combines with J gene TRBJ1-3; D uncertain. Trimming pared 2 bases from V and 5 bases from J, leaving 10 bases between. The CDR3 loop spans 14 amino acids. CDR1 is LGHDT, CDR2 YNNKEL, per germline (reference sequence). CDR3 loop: CASSQRVSRNTIYF. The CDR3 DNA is TGTGCCAGCAGCCAACGGGTAAGCAGAAACACCATATATTTT.